Each of the 29 T cell receptor beta chains below was sequenced from the same sample in a study of regulatory T cells in long-lasting Graves disease. Arm-PCR of CDR3 regions and iRepertoire HTBI primers were used to build TCR beta libraries. TCRdb processed the multiplex PCR reads anew with MiXCR; each CDR3 protein has one entry. The repertoire consists of 700,000 or so distinct CDR3 sequences, with around 32% occurring once and the leading ten covering about 42%. Time point specified: persistent/refractory GD, antithyroid drugs over 5 years with positive TRAb. Construction of the TCR library relied on RNA isolated from PBMCs. Specimen: peripheral blood mononuclear cells (PBMCs), collected when the disease was refractory, from a patient treated with antithyroid drugs. These receptors originate from a female donor with Graves disease.

This clonotype showed up just a few times. At one of its ends the junction is not consistent with the germline gene, which may arise from a read error. CDR3 residues: CASSYPDGNSGYTF. Written as DNA, the CDR3 is TGTGCCAGCAGTTACCCGGACGGGAACTCTGGCTACACCTTC. This chain links TRBV6-2 or TRBV6-3 with TRBJ1-2; no reliable D call. The CDR3 covers 14 residues. Germline V gene data show CDR1 as MNHEY and CDR2 as SVGEGT.

This clonotype was seen ten or more times. The rearrangement uses TRBV5-1 and TRBJ1-1, with unresolved D. Germline lookup yields CDR1 SGHRS and CDR2 YFSETQ. V was trimmed by 4 bases and J by 0 bases, leaving 13 bases between them. The CDR3 has 15 amino acids. This chain's CDR3 is CASSSMAGMNTEAFF. The CDR3 nucleotides are TGCGCCAGCAGCAGTATGGCCGGGATGAACACTGAAGCTTTCTTT.

The chain has TRBV30 and TRBJ1-6; the D is unclear. Germline assignment: CDR1 GTSNPN and CDR2 SVGIG (reference sequence). CDR3 length: 14 residues. V was cut by 3 bases and J by 2 bases, with 8 bases left in between. CDR3 nucleotide sequence: TGTGCCTGGAGGAGGGATCCCTATAATTCACCCCTCCACTTT. Amino acid sequence: CAWRRDPYNSPLHF. The full variable domain, in which reference TRBV30 and TRBJ1-6 provide the parts outside the CDR3, is SQTIHQWPATLVQPVGSPLSLECTVEGTSNPNLYWYRQAAGRGLQLLFYSVGIGQISSEVPQNLSASRPQDRQFILSSKKLLLSDSGFYLCAWRRDPYNSPLHFGNGTRLTVT.

This clonotype was counted many times. V and J are TRBV5-6 and TRBJ2-5; D gene uncertain. In germline, CDR1 is SGHDT, CDR2 YYEEEE. The V and J ends lost 0 bases and 1 base respectively, with 10 bases between them. The CDR3 sequence is 15 residues long. The CDR3 protein is CASSLGVSSQETQYF. CDR3 sequence (DNA): TGTGCCAGCAGCTTGGGGGTCAGCAGCCAAGAGACCCAGTACTTC.

This chain uses TRBV5-1 with TRBJ1-2; 11 nucleotides agree with TRBD1. The CDR3 consists of 16 residues. V lost 4 bases, J lost 7 bases, and 12 bases stayed unmatched. In germline, CDR1 is SGHRS, CDR2 YFSETQ. The CDR3: CASSLSPGQGDCGYTF. The CDR3 nucleotides read TGCGCCAGCAGCCTTTCGCCGGGACAGGGGGACTGTGGCTACACCTTC.

Only a few counts were recorded for this clonotype. The rearrangement uses TRBV7-8 and TRBJ1-6; D possibly corresponds to TRBD1 (5 bases). The CDR3 contains 16 residues. Germline V gene sequence: CDR1 SGHVS, CDR2 FQNEAQ. The V and J ends lost 5 bases and 10 bases respectively, with 21 bases between them. The CDR3 is CASSGNWDGGGSPLHF. CDR3 coding DNA: TGTGCCAGCAGCGGGAACTGGGACGGAGGTGGCTCACCCCTCCACTTT. The variable domain in full, completed from reference TRBV7-8 and TRBJ1-6, reads GAGVSQSPRYKVAKRGQDVALRCDPISGHVSLFWYQQALGQGPEFLTYFQNEAQLDKSGLPSDRFFAERPEGSVSTLKIQRTQQEDSAVYLCASSGNWDGGGSPLHFGNGTRLTVT.

This clonotype was counted between two and nine times. The chain recombines TRBV7-9 with TRBJ2-7, with a weak D call TRBD1 (7 bases). Trimming took 8 bases from V and 4 from J, leaving 18 bases between them. The CDR3 is 14 amino acids. Germline CDR1 reads SEHNR; CDR2 reads FQNEAQ (reference sequence). Written as DNA, the CDR3 is TGTGCCAGCTCCACTGCGGGACAGACATACGAGCAGTACTTC. Protein sequence: CASSTAGQTYEQYF.

This clonotype was seen a handful of times. This chain connects TRBV15 to TRBJ1-4; possible D gene TRBD1, 5 bases. There are 15 residues in the CDR3. The V and J ends lost 1 base and 2 bases respectively, with 8 bases between them. CDR1 and CDR2 from the germline V gene are LNHNV and YYDKDF (reference sequence). The CDR3 loop reads CATSRGEGTNEKLFF. CDR3 nucleotides: TGTGCCACCAGCAGAGGAGAGGGGACTAATGAAAAACTGTTTTTT.

Of note for this clonotype: Being one base from a much bigger clone, this may be a read error. The J gene is TRBJ2-7, the V gene TRBV12-3 or TRBV12-4; 9 bases line up with TRBD1. The CDR3 has 14 residues. With 10 bases clipped from V and 4 bases from J, the junction kept 11 bases outside the gene matches. Written as DNA, the CDR3 is TGTGCCAACAGCCCGGGACAGGGTCTATACGAGCAGTACTTC. Residues: CANSPGQGLYEQYF.

This sequence joins TRBV29-1 and TRBJ2-2; no definite D call. CDR3 size: 13 residues. Between the trimmed V and J ends, which lost 4 bases and 1 base, there was a span of 7 bases. CDR1 SQVTM and CDR2 ANQGSEA come from the germline V gene. The CDR3 protein is CSVGTKNTGELFF. CDR3 DNA sequence: TGCAGCGTTGGGACCAAGAACACCGGGGAGCTGTTTTTT.

This chain connects TRBV29-1 to TRBJ2-5; D may be TRBD2 (6 bases). Trimming pared 4 bases from V and 5 bases from J, leaving 14 bases between. Germline-derived CDR1 and CDR2 are SQVTM and ANQGSEA. This CDR3 has 13 residues. The DNA for the CDR3 is TGCAGCGTTGGCGGGAATACGGGGGAGACCCAGTACTTC. The encoded protein is CSVGGNTGETQYF.

A few counts support this clonotype. The genes are TRBV29-1 and TRBJ2-7; TRBD2 matches at 13 bases. Germline lookup yields CDR1 SQVTM and CDR2 ANQGSEA. Germline trimming cut 6 bases from V and 2 bases from J; bases unmatched to any gene: 10. This CDR3 contains 16 residues. CDR3 nucleotide sequence: TGCAGCGTGGGTTGGACTAGCGGGAGCGCCCCCTACGAGCAGTACTTC. Amino acids: CSVGWTSGSAPYEQYF.

The gene calls are TRBV28 and TRBJ1-2; 7 nucleotides align to TRBD1. The CDR3 sequence is 16 residues long. The V gene's germline CDR1 is MDHEN and CDR2 SYDVKM. The trim removed 5 bases at V and 4 bases at J, leaving 13 bases unmatched. The CDR3 sequence: CASSTPRLGGFYGYTF. The DNA of the CDR3 is TGTGCCAGCAGTACACCCCGGCTAGGGGGCTTCTATGGCTACACCTTC.

In DNA form, the CDR3 reads TGCGCCAGCAGCTTGGAGACAGGGGGCGGAAAGACCCAGTACTTC. Encoded protein: CASSLETGGGKTQYF. V usage is TRBV5-1 and J usage is TRBJ2-5; 10 positions match TRBD1. The germline V gene has CDR1 SGHRS and CDR2 YFSETQ. The CDR3 is 15 amino acids. The junction had 5 bases not matched to a gene; V was cut back by 0 bases and J by 6 bases. Complete variable domain (other parts from reference TRBV5-1 and TRBJ2-5): KAGVTQTPRYLIKTRGQQVTLSCSPISGHRSVSWYQQTPGQGLQFLFEYFSETQRNKGNFPGRFSGRQFSNSRSEMNVSTLELGDSALYLCASSLETGGGKTQYFGPGTRLLVL.

In this sample, this clonotype turned up many times. The CDR3 sequence: CASKGRWGDTEAFF. The DNA of the CDR3 is TGTGCCAGCAAGGGGCGATGGGGGGACACTGAAGCTTTCTTT. V is TRBV2 and J is TRBJ1-1, with D tentatively TRBD1 (5 bases). V lost 7 bases and J 3 bases, leaving 15 bases between the germline ends. This CDR3 comprises 14 residues. Germline loops: CDR1 SNHLY, CDR2 FYNNEI.

This clonotype appeared a few times. The chain employs TRBV29-1 and TRBJ2-5; D is possibly TRBD1 or TRBD2 (7 bases each). Trimming removed 7 bases from V and 5 bases from J, with 20 bases in between. The CDR3 runs to 14 residues. The germline V gene has CDR1 SQVTM and CDR2 ANQGSEA. CDR3: CSAQGGSVSETQYF. CDR3 DNA sequence: TGCAGCGCCCAGGGGGGGTCGGTGTCCGAGACCCAGTACTTC.

This clonotype was counted only a few times. The chain links TRBV14 to TRBJ2-2; D ambiguous. Per germline, CDR1 SGHDN and CDR2 FVKESK. The CDR3 consists of 15 residues. The V end was cut by 1 base, the J end by 4 bases, with 10 bases between. CDR3 residues: CASSQVRGVTGELFF. The CDR3 nucleotides are TGTGCCAGCAGCCAAGTTCGTGGGGTCACCGGGGAGCTGTTTTTT.

This clonotype was counted at least ten times. The chain carries TRBV11-2 and TRBJ2-5; D gene unclear. CDR1 and CDR2 (germline): SGHAT, FQNNGV. This CDR3 comprises 13 residues. Trimming left V 0 bases short and J 3 bases short, with 5 bases between. This CDR3 reads CASSLESEETQYF. CDR3 nucleotide sequence: TGTGCCAGCAGCTTAGAATCCGAAGAGACCCAGTACTTC.

This clonotype was observed a handful of times. The rearrangement joins TRBV6-1 to TRBJ1-3; TRBD1 matches 7 bases. The V and J ends lost 4 bases and 0 bases, in that order; junction bases with no gene match: 15. The CDR3 is made up of 19 amino acids. Germline V gene lookup returns CDR1 MNHNS and CDR2 SASEGT. CDR3 DNA: TGTGCCAGCAGTGTAGGGGGCATAATTTACCATAGCTCTGGAAACACCATATATTTT. Translation: CASSVGGIIYHSSGNTIYF.

The chain is built from TRBV19 and TRBJ1-3; possible D gene TRBD1, 5 bases. Trimming pared 7 bases from V and 0 bases from J, leaving 10 bases between. The CDR3 totals 14 residues. CDR1 is LNHDA and CDR2 is SQIVND in the germline V gene (reference sequence). Written as DNA, the CDR3 is TGTGCCAGTATCAACAGGTACTCTGGAAACACCATATATTTT. Translating it yields CASINRYSGNTIYF.

The genes are TRBV24-1 and TRBJ2-1; 10 bases agree with TRBD1. Germline V gene lookup returns CDR1 KGHDR and CDR2 SFDVKD. J lost 8 bases, V lost 3 bases, and 9 bases had no gene match. The length of the CDR3 is 16 residues. The CDR3 reads CATSDRTGGTLHEQFF. CDR3 DNA: TGTGCCACCAGTGATCGGACAGGGGGAACTCTCCATGAGCAGTTCTTC.

This sequence joins TRBV30 and TRBJ2-5; 10 bases match TRBD1. V was clipped by 1 base and J by 6 bases; unmatched bases: 5. Per germline, CDR1 GTSNPN and CDR2 SVGIG (reference sequence). The CDR3 is 14 residues long. CDR3 region: CAWSGQGAVKTQYF. The CDR3, as DNA: TGTGCCTGGAGTGGACAGGGGGCCGTGAAGACCCAGTACTTC.

The gene calls are TRBV18 and TRBJ1-1; D may be TRBD1 (6 bases). From germline, CDR1 is KGHSH and CDR2 LQKENI. The V and J ends lost 0 bases and 7 bases respectively, with 9 bases between them. This CDR3 is 13 amino acids long. Written as DNA, the CDR3 is TGTGCCAGCTCACCACCCGGGACAAGTGAAGCTTTCTTT. Translating gives CASSPPGTSEAFF.

The rearrangement links TRBV19 to TRBJ1-1; the match to TRBD1 covers 7 bases. This CDR3 spans 16 amino acids. Germline V gene lookup returns CDR1 LNHDA and CDR2 SQIVND (reference sequence). J gave up 1 base and V 6 bases, and 11 bases lay outside the gene matches. The CDR3 here is CASSNLRTGGNTEAFF. The DNA for the CDR3 is TGTGCCAGTAGCAACCTCCGGACAGGCGGGAACACTGAAGCTTTCTTT.

Many counts were recorded for this clonotype. The genes are TRBV28 and TRBJ1-4; the match to TRBD1 covers 10 bases. The junction had 9 bases not matched to a gene; V was cut back by 6 bases and J by 8 bases. CDR3 length: 15 residues. CDR1 MDHEN and CDR2 SYDVKM come from the germline V gene. The DNA of the CDR3 is TGTGCCAGCAGCCGCCCCGGGACAGGGGAGGAAAAACTGTTTTTT. Its translation: CASSRPGTGEEKLFF.

This clonotype was detected a few times. The chain employs TRBV30 and TRBJ2-5; D gene unclear. There are 10 residues in the CDR3. Germline CDR1 GTSNPN, CDR2 SVGIG (reference sequence). V dropped 1 base and J dropped 3 bases, with 0 bases sitting between them. CDR3 residues: CAWSEETQYF. The CDR3 region has the DNA TGTGCCTGGAGTGAAGAGACCCAGTACTTC. Using reference TRBV30 and TRBJ2-5 for the parts outside the CDR3, the full variable domain is SQTIHQWPATLVQPVGSPLSLECTVEGTSNPNLYWYRQAAGRGLQLLFYSVGIGQISSEVPQNLSASRPQDRQFILSSKKLLLSDSGFYLCAWSEETQYFGPGTRLLVL.

The chain employs TRBV6-1 and TRBJ1-2; TRBD1 is a possible D gene (5 bases). This CDR3 comprises 12 residues. The V end lost 8 bases, the J end lost 7 bases, and 14 bases lay between the germline ends. Germline CDR1 MNHNS, CDR2 SASEGT. The CDR3 spells CASAVGAGGYTF. The CDR3 region has the DNA TGTGCCAGCGCGGTCGGGGCTGGTGGCTACACCTTC.

The genes are TRBV29-1 and TRBJ1-4; D uncertain. The V gene's germline CDR1 is SQVTM and CDR2 ANQGSEA. Trimming pared 7 bases from V and 8 bases from J, leaving 17 bases between. The CDR3 length is 13 residues. CDR3 region: CSAYLLRREKLFF. DNA of the CDR3: TGCAGCGCTTACCTCCTTCGGAGGGAAAAACTGTTTTTT.

About this clonotype: A junction end diverges from the germline sequence, so it may reflect a read error. This chain connects TRBV3-1 to TRBJ2-7; 12 bases align to TRBD2. Looked up from germline, CDR1 is LGHDT and CDR2 is YNNKEL (reference sequence). The length of the CDR3 is 13 residues. CDR3 in DNA: TGTGCCAGCAGCCAGACGACTAGCGGGAGCACAAACTTC. Translated, it gives CASSQTTSGSTNF.